This T cell receptor beta chain was sequenced in a study of tumour-infiltrating T cells in Burkitt lymphoma. TCRdb's table, derived via immunoSEQ multiplex PCR, lists solely in-frame clones and lacks some. Of roughly 600 clones in the sample, roughly 90% were seen once. The CDR3 runs to 16 residues. After removal of 6 bases from V and 2 bases from J, the junction contained 10 bases not matched to a gene. Germline assignment: CDR1 MNHNY and CDR2 SVGAGI (reference sequence). The clonotype comes from a human donor with diffuse large B-cell lymphoma. This chain links TRBV6-6 with TRBJ2-5, with 9 bases identical to TRBD2. Sequencing was done on a sample of tumor tissue. The CDR3: CASSRPGLAGQETQYF. CDR3 sequence (DNA): TGTGCCAGCAGCCGCCCCGGGCTAGCGGGACAAGAGACCCAGTACTTC.